A single sample gave rise to the 11 T cell receptor beta chains below, sequenced in a study of molecular identifiers for immune sequencing clone quantification. TCRdb itself ran the PCR reads through MiXCR, one entry per CDR3 protein. The profile shows 97,000 or so distinct CDR3 sequences, 20% to 25% of them singletons. Input material: naive CD8+ T cells from blood, with Jurkat cell RNA spiked in. Subset denoted: FACS-sorted CD8+CD4-CCR7+CD45RA+ naive T cells. All receptors derive from a human donor in good health. Some libraries in this study had Jurkat cell RNA spiked in.

This clonotype was found a few times. The rearrangement links TRBV12-3 or TRBV12-4 to TRBJ2-5, with TRBD1 as a possible D gene (5 bases). Trimming took 6 bases from V and 4 from J, leaving 15 bases between them. The CDR3 has 14 residues. CDR3 region: CASSPPWGTETQYF. The CDR3 DNA follows: TGTGCCAGCAGCCCCCCGTGGGGCACAGAGACCCAGTACTTC.

This clonotype has more than one count but fewer than ten. The gene calls are TRBV6-5 and TRBJ2-1; 14 nucleotides align to TRBD2. This CDR3 region has 14 residues. Germline loops: CDR1 MNHEY, CDR2 SVGAGI. V was pared by 7 bases and J by 7 bases, with 3 bases of the junction left unmatched. The CDR3 nucleotides are TGTGCCAGCACTGGACTAGCGGGAGGTAATGAGCAGTTCTTC. Protein product: CASTGLAGGNEQFF.

This clonotype was recorded many times. This sequence joins TRBV29-1 and TRBJ2-7, with D tentatively TRBD1 or TRBD2 (5 bases each). This CDR3 is 14 amino acids long. Looked up from germline, CDR1 is SQVTM and CDR2 is ANQGSEA. The V gene lost 4 bases and the J gene lost 2 bases, with 15 bases spanning the gap. DNA for the CDR3: TGCAGCGTTGCCCTGGCGCAGGGACCCTACGAGCAGTACTTC. The encoded protein is CSVALAQGPYEQYF.

The chain links TRBV24-1 to TRBJ2-5; tentatively, D is TRBD1 (6 bases). V lost 4 bases and J 4 bases, leaving 12 bases between the germline ends. CDR3 size: 14 residues. Germline assignment: CDR1 KGHDR and CDR2 SFDVKD. The DNA for the CDR3 is TGTGCCACCAGTGACGGGACAAGGGGAGAGACCCAGTACTTC. Its protein is CATSDGTRGETQYF.

This clonotype has ten or more counts. This sequence joins TRBV7-9 and TRBJ1-4, with 8 bases lining up with TRBD1. V trimming: 5 bases; J trimming: 4 bases; junction bases outside the gene matches: 6. Germline CDR1 SEHNR, CDR2 FQNEAQ (reference sequence). The CDR3 consists of 15 residues. The CDR3 region has the DNA TGTGCCAGCAGCACTCGGACAGGGTTTAATGAAAAACTGTTTTTT. Encoded protein: CASSTRTGFNEKLFF.

As for this clonotype: An end of the junction differs from the germline gene, which may be a read error. The V gene is TRBV11-3, the J gene TRBJ2-3; D gene unclear. From germline, CDR1 is SGHNT and CDR2 YENEEA. The CDR3 contains 14 residues. The CDR3 region is CASSFGGGTATQYF. The CDR3 bases are TGTGCCAGCAGCTTCGGCGGTGGCACAGCTACGCAGTATTTT. Drawing the rest from reference TRBV11-3 and TRBJ2-3, the complete variable domain is EAGVVQSPRYKIIEKKQPVAFWCNPISGHNTLYWYLQNLGQGPELLIRYENEEAVDDSQLPKDRFSAERLKGVDSTLKIQPAELGDSAVYLCASSFGGGTATQYFGPGTRLTVL.

This clonotype has just a few counts. The junction shows a germline mismatch at one end, possibly a read error. The J gene is TRBJ1-1, the V gene TRBV3-1; 8 bases align to TRBD1. The CDR3 is 17 residues long. Germline V CDR1 and CDR2: LGHDT, YNNKEL (reference sequence). Written as DNA, the CDR3 is TGTGCCGGCAGCCACACATGGGACAGGCCCCTCAACACTGAAGCTTTCTTT. Residues: CAGSHTWDRPLNTEAFF.

This clonotype was seen repeatedly, ten times or more. This chain joins TRBV30 and TRBJ2-5, with D possibly TRBD2 on 5 matching bases. The CDR3 has 12 amino acids. Between the trimmed V and J ends, which lost 4 bases and 6 bases, there was a span of 12 bases. The germline gives CDR1 GTSNPN, CDR2 SVGIG (reference sequence). The CDR3 region has the DNA TGTGCCTGGAAGGACTTCCTCCAGACCCAGTACTTC. This gives the protein CAWKDFLQTQYF.

This clonotype was detected many times. The chain joins TRBV7-6 to TRBJ2-3, with 12 positions matching TRBD1. The CDR3 totals 17 residues. Germline CDR1 and CDR2: SGHVS and FNYEAQ. The V segment lost 5 bases and the J segment 2 bases; nucleotides outside the gene matches: 8. The CDR3 loop reads CASSLGTGGFITDTQYF. The CDR3 region has the DNA TGTGCCAGCAGCCTAGGGACAGGGGGCTTTATCACAGATACGCAGTATTTT.

This clonotype was seen at least ten times. The gene calls are TRBV14 and TRBJ2-7, with 8 nucleotides matching TRBD2. This CDR3 contains 15 residues. With V trimmed by 3 bases and J by 3 bases, 7 bases remained unmatched. CDR1 SGHDN and CDR2 FVKESK come from the germline V gene. The CDR3 sequence: CASSHRGLALYEQYF. CDR3 bases: TGTGCCAGCAGCCACAGAGGACTAGCTCTCTACGAGCAGTACTTC.

With regard to this clonotype: At one boundary the junction diverges from the germline segment, which might be a read error. This sequence joins TRBV5-6 and TRBJ2-7; D remains ambiguous. The CDR3 is made up of 13 amino acids. Per germline, CDR1 SGHDT and CDR2 YYEEEE. Here the CDR3 reads CASSLGPPYEQSF. The CDR3 DNA follows: TGTGCCAGCAGCTTGGGACCTCCCTACGAGCAGTCCTTC.